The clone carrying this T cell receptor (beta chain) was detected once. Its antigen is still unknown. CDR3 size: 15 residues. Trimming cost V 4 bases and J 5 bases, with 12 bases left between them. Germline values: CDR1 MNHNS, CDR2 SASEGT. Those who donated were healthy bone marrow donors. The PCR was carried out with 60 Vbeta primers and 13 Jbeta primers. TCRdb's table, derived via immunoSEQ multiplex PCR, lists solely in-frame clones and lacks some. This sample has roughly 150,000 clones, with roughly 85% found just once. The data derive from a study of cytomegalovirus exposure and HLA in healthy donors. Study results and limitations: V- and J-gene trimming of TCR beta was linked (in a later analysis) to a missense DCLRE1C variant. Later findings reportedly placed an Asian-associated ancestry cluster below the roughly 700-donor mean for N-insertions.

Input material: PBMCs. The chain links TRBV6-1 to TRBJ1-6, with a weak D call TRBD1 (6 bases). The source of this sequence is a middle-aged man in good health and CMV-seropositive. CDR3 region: CASSGDRTHNSPLHF. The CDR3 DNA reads TGTGCCAGCAGTGGAGACAGGACCCATAATTCACCCCTCCACTTT.